These 15 T cell receptor beta chains were all obtained from the same sample, sequenced in a study of blood T cell repertoires in COVID-19. The method was immunoSEQ multiplex PCR; TCRdb's version includes in-frame clones alone and lacks a portion of them. The sample has roughly 90,000 clones, 85% to 90% seen once; the top ten hold 0.85% to 1.3%. Material for sequencing was peripheral blood. The receptors shown here come from a human donor in a cohort sampled during active COVID-19.

The rearrangement links TRBV28 to TRBJ1-4; TRBD1 might be the D (6 bases). Germline CDR1 and CDR2: MDHEN and SYDVKM. V was pared by 5 bases and J by 4 bases, with 14 bases between. There are 15 residues in the CDR3. CDR3 loop: CASSPPGQSNEKLFF. The CDR3 DNA reads as TGTGCCAGCAGTCCCCCCGGACAGAGTAATGAAAAACTGTTTTTT.

This chain connects TRBV28 to TRBJ1-5, with 7 bases fitting TRBD1. CDR1 MDHEN and CDR2 SYDVKM come from the germline V gene. The V gene end was trimmed by 6 bases and the J gene end by 5 bases; junction bases not matched to a gene: 10. The CDR3 has 15 amino acids. Written as DNA, the CDR3 is TGTGCCAGCAGCACCCTCGAGGGGGCGGATCAGCCCCAGCATTTT. Amino acid sequence: CASSTLEGADQPQHF.

The chain combines TRBV7-3 with TRBJ2-3; TRBD2 matches 15 bases. Germline lookup yields CDR1 SGHTA and CDR2 FQGTGA. CDR3 size: 17 residues. With V trimmed by 4 bases and J by 4 bases, 6 bases remained unmatched. The CDR3: CASSSTGTSGRSDTQYF. DNA of the CDR3: TGTGCCAGCAGCTCTACGGGGACTAGCGGGAGGTCAGATACGCAGTATTTT.

The chain is built from TRBV27 and TRBJ1-1; possibly TRBD1 for D (6 bases). Germline CDR1 is MNHEY and CDR2 is SMNVEV (reference sequence). This CDR3 is built from 14 residues. V was shortened by 7 bases and J by 5 bases, with 17 bases between the two germline ends. CDR3 coding DNA: TGTGCCAGCACCACTTACAGGGTGCGGACTGAAGCTTTCTTT. This gives the protein CASTTYRVRTEAFF.

V and J are TRBV5-1 and TRBJ1-6; 7 nucleotides agree with TRBD1. V shed 2 bases, J shed 7 bases, and the junction held 3 bases outside the gene matches. The CDR3 has 14 residues. Germline-derived CDR1 and CDR2 are SGHRS and YFSETQ. The CDR3 nucleotides are TGCGCCAGCAGCTTCGGGACAGACAATTCACCCCTCCACTTT. It is translated as CASSFGTDNSPLHF.

This chain connects TRBV5-6 to TRBJ1-3; 7 bases fit TRBD1. V lost 2 bases to trimming and J lost 3 bases; unmatched junction nucleotides: 8. CDR1 and CDR2 (germline): SGHDT, YYEEEE. The CDR3 has 16 amino acids. CDR3 protein: CASSLGTALVGNTIYF. The CDR3 region has the DNA TGTGCCAGCAGCTTAGGGACAGCGCTTGTTGGAAACACCATATATTTT.

The chain links TRBV6-6 to TRBJ1-5; TRBD1 aligns across 8 bases. Germline V gene data show CDR1 as MNHNY and CDR2 as SVGAGI (reference sequence). The CDR3 contains 15 residues. With V trimmed by 0 bases and J by 3 bases, 1 base remained unmatched. The CDR3 region has the DNA TGTGCCAGCAGTTACTCGGGACAGGCCAATCAGCCCCAGCATTTT. It encodes CASSYSGQANQPQHF.

This chain connects TRBV11-2 to TRBJ2-1; D unclear. The V gene lost 5 bases and the J gene lost 11 bases, with 13 bases spanning the gap. The CDR3 loop spans 12 amino acids. Germline CDR1 reads SGHAT; CDR2 reads FQNNGV. CDR3 sequence reads: CASSPEVGKQFF. CDR3 nucleotides: TGTGCCAGCAGCCCAGAGGTGGGTAAGCAGTTCTTC.

V and J are TRBV19 and TRBJ2-7; 8 bases are shared with TRBD2. Trimming cost V 4 bases and J 5 bases; bases outside gene matches: 4. Germline loops: CDR1 LNHDA, CDR2 SQIVND (reference sequence). CDR3 length equals 13 residues. This CDR3 reads CASSSGLADEQYF. In DNA, the CDR3 is TGTGCCAGTAGTAGTGGACTAGCTGACGAGCAGTACTTC.

This chain uses TRBV28 with TRBJ1-5; D ambiguous. From germline, CDR1 is MDHEN and CDR2 SYDVKM. There are 13 residues in the CDR3. V lost 2 bases to trimming and J lost 5 bases, with 7 bases between them. The CDR3 is CASSLGGDQPQHF. CDR3 in DNA: TGTGCCAGCAGTTTAGGTGGAGATCAGCCCCAGCATTTT.

J is TRBJ1-6 and V is TRBV18; 9 nucleotides align to TRBD1. The V and J ends lost 3 bases and 5 bases, in that order; junction bases with no gene match: 5. CDR3 length: 16 residues. CDR1 is KGHSH, CDR2 LQKENI, per germline. CDR3 DNA sequence: TGTGCCAGCTCACCGGGGGGACAGGGAGATAATTCACCCCTCCACTTT. This translates into CASSPGGQGDNSPLHF.

This clone was seen a handful of times. The gene calls are TRBV11-2 and TRBJ2-7; 9 positions match TRBD1. CDR3 length equals 15 residues. V dropped 0 bases and J dropped 4; count of bases not matched to a gene: 4. Looked up from germline, CDR1 is SGHAT and CDR2 is FQNNGV. CDR3 sequence reads: CASSLDRDRDYEQYF. The CDR3 DNA reads as TGTGCCAGCAGCTTAGACCGGGACAGGGATTACGAGCAGTACTTC. The full variable domain, its missing parts supplied by reference TRBV11-2 and TRBJ2-7, is EAGVAQSPRYKIIEKRQSVAFWCNPISGHATLYWYQQILGQGPKLLIQFQNNGVVDDSQLPKDRFSAERLKGVDSTLKIQPAKLEDSAVYLCASSLDRDRDYEQYFGPGTRLTVT.

The V and J genes are TRBV5-1 and TRBJ2-1; 7 bases agree with TRBD1. The germline V gene has CDR1 SGHRS and CDR2 YFSETQ. CDR3 length equals 14 residues. Trimming at V came to 2 bases and at J to 5 bases, leaving 4 bases not matched to a gene. DNA for the CDR3: TGCGCCAGCAGCTTAGGGGGCAGCAACAATGAGCAGTTCTTC. This encodes CASSLGGSNNEQFF. The whole variable domain, remainder taken from reference TRBV5-1 and TRBJ2-1, is KAGVTQTPRYLIKTRGQQVTLSCSPISGHRSVSWYQQTPGQGLQFLFEYFSETQRNKGNFPGRFSGRQFSNSRSEMNVSTLELGDSALYLCASSLGGSNNEQFFGPGTRLTVL.

The chain links TRBV3-1 (or the pseudogene TRBV3-2) to TRBJ2-1; 11 bases map to TRBD2. CDR3 size: 13 residues. The junction had 4 bases not matched to a gene; V was cut back by 1 base and J by 14 bases. CDR1 is LGHDT and CDR2 is YNNKEL in the germline V gene (reference sequence). This CDR3 reads CASSQGTSGRKFF. The CDR3 nucleotides are TGTGCCAGCAGCCAAGGGACTAGCGGGCGAAAGTTCTTC.

The chain is built from TRBV7-9 and TRBJ2-1; possibly TRBD1 for D (6 bases). Trimming left V 5 bases short and J 0 bases short, with 14 bases between. The CDR3 has 16 residues. The germline CDR1 and CDR2 sequences are SEHNR and FQNEAQ (reference sequence). The chain's CDR3 is CASSTHRVGSYNEQFF. For the CDR3, the DNA is TGTGCCAGCAGCACCCACAGGGTCGGCTCCTACAATGAGCAGTTCTTC.